Listed below are T cell receptor beta chains from one sample, sequenced in a study of cytomegalovirus exposure and HLA in healthy donors. Data came from immunoSEQ multiplex PCR; TCRdb stores just in-frame clones and leaves some out. The sample has some 210,000 clones, 70% to 80% seen once. Sequencing input: PBMCs. These receptors all stem from a male donor in good health and CMV-seronegative. Both conserved end residues are part of each CDR3. The D gene is left open where the match is weak. Size tells how often a clone was seen (once, few, many) or the class of an expanded clone, and some rows leave it out.

CDR3 protein: CASSDEIPVAGVSYNEQFF
CDR3 DNA: TGTGCCAGCAGTGACGAGATTCCAGTAGCGGGAGTATCTTACAATGAGCAGTTCTTC
D gene: TRBD2
V gene: TRBV6-4
J gene: TRBJ2-1
clone size: .

CDR3 protein: CASSPGGLAGGETQYF
CDR3 DNA: TGTGCCAGCAGCCCCGGGGGACTAGCGGGAGGAGAGACCCAGTACTTC
D gene: TRBD2
V gene: TRBV7-3
J gene: TRBJ2-5
clone size: once

CDR3 protein: CASSPGTSLPHEQFF
CDR3 DNA: TGTGCCAGCAGTCCCGGGACTAGCCTCCCACATGAGCAGTTCTTC
D gene: TRBD2
V gene: TRBV7-3
J gene: TRBJ2-1
clone size: .

CDR3 protein: CSVEERGNTEAFF
CDR3 DNA: TGCAGCGTTGAAGAGAGAGGGAACACTGAAGCTTTCTTT
D gene: .
V gene: TRBV29-1
J gene: TRBJ1-1
clone size: once

CDR3 protein: CSVEPAPAGLETQYF
CDR3 DNA: TGCAGCGTTGAACCAGCCCCGGCAGGGTTAGAGACCCAGTACTTC
D gene: .
V gene: TRBV29-1
J gene: TRBJ2-5
clone size: .

CDR3 protein: CAISDQTGGALYEQYF
CDR3 DNA: TGTGCCATCAGTGACCAGACAGGGGGCGCGCTCTACGAGCAGTACTTC
D gene: TRBD1
V gene: TRBV10-3
J gene: TRBJ2-7
clone size: once

CDR3 protein: CASSYSIARPSYEQYF
CDR3 DNA: TGTGCCAGCAGTTACTCGATAGCGCGACCGTCCTACGAGCAGTACTTC
D gene: .
V gene: TRBV6-5
J gene: TRBJ2-7
clone size: .

CDR3 protein: CASRWRSSSYEQYF
CDR3 DNA: TGCGCCAGCAGATGGCGGAGCAGCTCCTACGAGCAGTACTTC
D gene: .
V gene: TRBV5-1
J gene: TRBJ2-7
clone size: few

CDR3 protein: CASSLWGYQPQHF
CDR3 DNA: TGTGCCAGCAGCTTGTGGGGCTATCAGCCCCAGCATTTT
D gene: .
V gene: TRBV5-4
J gene: TRBJ1-5
clone size: .

CDR3 protein: CASSESGRGGHEQYF
CDR3 DNA: TGCGCCAGCAGTGAGTCAGGGAGGGGAGGACACGAGCAGTACTTC
D gene: TRBD2
V gene: TRBV10-2
J gene: TRBJ2-7
clone size: .

CDR3 protein: CASRDRAYTEAFF
CDR3 DNA: TGTGCCAGCAGAGACAGGGCCTACACTGAAGCTTTCTTT
D gene: TRBD1
V gene: TRBV6-5
J gene: TRBJ1-1
clone size: .

CDR3 protein: CASNTGTSVYEQYF
CDR3 DNA: TGTGCCAGTAACACCGGGACTAGCGTCTACGAGCAGTACTTC
D gene: TRBD2
V gene: TRBV19
J gene: TRBJ2-7
clone size: .

CDR3 protein: CASSLWSPPNNEAFF
CDR3 DNA: TGTGCCAGCAGTTTATGGTCTCCCCCGAACAATGAAGCTTTCTTT
D gene: .
V gene: TRBV28
J gene: TRBJ1-1
clone size: .

CDR3 protein: CASSRGTGGRTEAFF
CDR3 DNA: TGTGCCAGCAGCCGCGGGACAGGGGGAAGGACTGAAGCTTTCTTT
D gene: TRBD1
V gene: TRBV28
J gene: TRBJ1-1
clone size: .

CDR3 protein: CASSQPRRAGNTGELFF
CDR3 DNA: TGTGCCAGCAGCCAACCCCGGAGGGCGGGAAACACCGGGGAGCTGTTTTTT
D gene: .
V gene: TRBV14
J gene: TRBJ2-2
clone size: .

CDR3 protein: CASREQGNQPQHF
CDR3 DNA: TGTGCCAGCAGGGAACAGGGAAATCAGCCCCAGCATTTT
D gene: .
V gene: TRBV28
J gene: TRBJ1-5
clone size: .

CDR3 protein: CASSLKDIYEQYF
CDR3 DNA: TGTGCCAGCAGTCTAAAAGATATCTACGAGCAGTACTTC
D gene: .
V gene: TRBV6-5
J gene: TRBJ2-7
clone size: .

CDR3 protein: CASSYPGRETQYF
CDR3 DNA: TGTGCCAGTAGTTACCCGGGTAGGGAGACCCAGTACTTC
D gene: .
V gene: TRBV19
J gene: TRBJ2-5
clone size: .

CDR3 protein: CASSQHTNYGYTF
CDR3 DNA: TGCGCCAGCAGCCAACACACAAACTATGGCTACACCTTC
D gene: .
V gene: TRBV4-1
J gene: TRBJ1-2
clone size: .

CDR3 protein: CASSLLGGVYEQYF
CDR3 DNA: TGTGCCAGCAGCTTATTGGGGGGTGTGTACGAGCAGTACTTC
D gene: .
V gene: TRBV13
J gene: TRBJ2-7
clone size: .

CDR3 protein: CSVTLNPFEQYF
CDR3 DNA: TGCAGCGTCACTCTCAACCCCTTCGAGCAGTACTTC
D gene: .
V gene: TRBV29-1
J gene: TRBJ2-7
clone size: .

CDR3 protein: CASRLRTAGNTIYF
CDR3 DNA: TGTGCCAGCAGGTTACGGACAGCTGGAAACACCATATATTTT
D gene: .
V gene: TRBV6-6
J gene: TRBJ1-3
clone size: .

CDR3 protein: CASDPDYPPQETQYF
CDR3 DNA: TGTGCTAGTGACCCGGACTACCCACCCCAAGAGACCCAGTACTTC
D gene: .
V gene: TRBV12-5
J gene: TRBJ2-5
clone size: .

CDR3 protein: CASSESGFLGYTF
CDR3 DNA: TGTGCCAGCAGTGAATCGGGTTTCCTTGGCTACACCTTC
D gene: .
V gene: TRBV2
J gene: TRBJ1-2
clone size: .

CDR3 protein: CAWSPLSSPLHF
CDR3 DNA: TGTGCCTGGTCACCCCTAAGTTCACCCCTCCACTTT
D gene: .
V gene: TRBV30
J gene: TRBJ1-6
clone size: .

CDR3 protein: CASSTLQGVNTEAFF
CDR3 DNA: TGTGCCAGTAGTACATTACAGGGGGTGAACACTGAAGCTTTCTTT
D gene: TRBD1
V gene: TRBV19
J gene: TRBJ1-1
clone size: .

CDR3 protein: CASQYRPGRGGTDTQYF
CDR3 DNA: TGTGCCAGCCAGTATAGACCGGGGCGGGGGGGCACAGATACGCAGTATTTT
D gene: TRBD2
V gene: TRBV19
J gene: TRBJ2-3
clone size: .

CDR3 protein: CASSLGLTSYNEQFF
CDR3 DNA: TGTGCCAGCAGCTTAGGACTTACCTCCTACAATGAGCAGTTCTTC
D gene: .
V gene: TRBV7-3
J gene: TRBJ2-1
clone size: .

CDR3 protein: CSVLQGVNTEAFF
CDR3 DNA: TGCAGCGTTTTACAGGGAGTGAACACTGAAGCTTTCTTT
D gene: .
V gene: TRBV29-1
J gene: TRBJ1-1
clone size: .

CDR3 protein: CASSQRGGHNNEQFF
CDR3 DNA: TGTGCCAGCAGTCAGCGGGGCGGACATAACAATGAGCAGTTCTTC
D gene: TRBD2
V gene: TRBV27
J gene: TRBJ2-1
clone size: .

CDR3 protein: CASSSHIDQPQHF
CDR3 DNA: TGCGCCAGCAGCTCCCACATCGATCAGCCCCAGCATTTT
D gene: .
V gene: TRBV5-1
J gene: TRBJ1-5
clone size: few

CDR3 protein: CASSLARNSNQPQHF
CDR3 DNA: TGTGCCAGCAGCTTAGCGCGGAATAGCAATCAGCCCCAGCATTTT
D gene: .
V gene: TRBV7-8
J gene: TRBJ1-5
clone size: .

CDR3 protein: CASSLGQQGSGNAIYF
CDR3 DNA: TGCGCCAGCAGCTTGGGACAGCAGGGATCTGGAAACGCCATATATTTT
D gene: .
V gene: TRBV5-1
J gene: TRBJ1-3
clone size: once